This T cell receptor (beta chain) appears in the sequencing data of a study of Graves' ophthalmopathy and Graves' hyperthyroidism. Across the whole study: Stable hyperthyroidism meant no ophthalmopathy within 18 months of follow-up. Study outcomes and limitations: Ophthalmopathy progression was predicted by the model at approximately 70% sensitivity and about 74% specificity.

V trimming: 0 bases; J trimming: 8 bases; junction bases outside the gene matches: 8. The CDR3 is 16 residues long. The germline CDR1 and CDR2 sequences are DFQATT and SNEGSKA (reference sequence). Amplification of TCR beta CDR3 regions used RNA transcripts. The library came from an HTBI-primed first-round RT-PCR and a second-round multiplex PCR. Each CDR3 protein is one row after TCRdb ran MiXCR on the multiplex PCR reads. The sample shows around 1.1 million distinct CDR3 sequences, 35% to 45% of them seen only once. Comment on this clonotype: Its antigen remains unidentified.

The sequence came from an adult man with Graves' hyperthyroidism. Source material: peripheral blood or thyroid tissue (not recorded which). V gene TRBV20-1 combines with J gene TRBJ2-5, with TRBD2 identical over 14 bases. The CDR3 nucleotides read TGCAGTGCTAGAGACGCCAGACTAGCGGGGGGGGATACCCAGTACTTC. This translates into CSARDARLAGGDTQYF.